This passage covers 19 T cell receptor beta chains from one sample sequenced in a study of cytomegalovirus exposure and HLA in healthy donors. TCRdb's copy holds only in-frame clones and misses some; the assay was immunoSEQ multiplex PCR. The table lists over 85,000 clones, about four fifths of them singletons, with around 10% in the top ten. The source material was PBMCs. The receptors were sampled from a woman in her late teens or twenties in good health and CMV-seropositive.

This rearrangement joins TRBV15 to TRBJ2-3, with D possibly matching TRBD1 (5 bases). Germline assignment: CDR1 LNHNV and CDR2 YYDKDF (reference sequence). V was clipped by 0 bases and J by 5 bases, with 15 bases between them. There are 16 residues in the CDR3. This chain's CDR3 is CATSRDLGLPGDTQYF. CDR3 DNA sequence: TGTGCCACCAGCAGAGATCTGGGGCTACCCGGAGATACGCAGTATTTT.

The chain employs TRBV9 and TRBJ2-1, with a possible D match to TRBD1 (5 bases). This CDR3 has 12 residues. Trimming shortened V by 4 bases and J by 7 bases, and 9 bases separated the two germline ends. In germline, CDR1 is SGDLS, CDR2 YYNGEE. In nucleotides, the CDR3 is TGTGCCAGCAGCTCCCGACAGAATGAGCAGTTCTTC. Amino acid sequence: CASSSRQNEQFF.

The CDR3 sequence: CASSPYLEAGGYTF. The CDR3 DNA reads TGTGCCAGCAGCCCCTACCTTGAGGCAGGGGGCTACACCTTC. The chain recombines TRBV7-2 with TRBJ1-2, with D maybe TRBD1 (5 bases). Between the trimmed V and J ends, which lost 5 bases and 8 bases, there was a span of 18 bases. This CDR3 is built from 14 residues. CDR1 and CDR2 from the germline V gene are SGHTA and FQGNSA.

The CDR3 bases are TGTGCCAGCAGTGACGGAGGGGACAGGGGGGCTTTCTTT. Translation: CASSDGGDRGAFF. The gene calls are TRBV6-4 and TRBJ1-1; the match to TRBD1 covers 11 bases. CDR1 is MRHNA, CDR2 SNTAGT, per germline. The CDR3 length is 13 residues. Unmatched junction bases numbered 4, after V lost 2 bases and J lost 11 bases.

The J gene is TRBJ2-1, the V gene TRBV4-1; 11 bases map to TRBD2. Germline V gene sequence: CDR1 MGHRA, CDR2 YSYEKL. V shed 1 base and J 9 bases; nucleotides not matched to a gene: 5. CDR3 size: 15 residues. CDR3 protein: CASSQVLAGGGEQFF. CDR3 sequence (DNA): TGCGCCAGCAGCCAAGTTCTAGCGGGGGGAGGTGAGCAGTTCTTC.

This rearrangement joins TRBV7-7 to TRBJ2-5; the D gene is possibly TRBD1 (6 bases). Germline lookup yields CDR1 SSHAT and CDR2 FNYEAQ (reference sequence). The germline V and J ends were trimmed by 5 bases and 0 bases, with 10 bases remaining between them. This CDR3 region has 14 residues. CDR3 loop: CASSPDSYQETQYF. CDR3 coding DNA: TGTGCCAGCAGCCCGGACAGCTACCAAGAGACCCAGTACTTC.

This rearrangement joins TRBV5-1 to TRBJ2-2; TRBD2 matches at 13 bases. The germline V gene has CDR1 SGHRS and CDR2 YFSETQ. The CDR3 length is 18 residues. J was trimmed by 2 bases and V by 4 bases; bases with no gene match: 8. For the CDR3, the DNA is TGCGCCAGCAGCCAGACTAGCGGGGGGATCCTTAACACCGGGGAGCTGTTTTTT. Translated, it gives CASSQTSGGILNTGELFF.

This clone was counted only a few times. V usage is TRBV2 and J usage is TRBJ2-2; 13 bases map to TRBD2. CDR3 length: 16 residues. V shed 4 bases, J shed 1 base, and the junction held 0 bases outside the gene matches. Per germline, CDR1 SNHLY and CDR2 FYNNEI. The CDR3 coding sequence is TGTGCCAGCAGTGGGACTAGCGGGGGGAACACCGGGGAGCTGTTTTTT. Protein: CASSGTSGGNTGELFF.

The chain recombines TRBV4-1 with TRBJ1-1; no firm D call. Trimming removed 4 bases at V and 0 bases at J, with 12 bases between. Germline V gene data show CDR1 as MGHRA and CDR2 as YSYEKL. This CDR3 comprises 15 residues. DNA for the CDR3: TGCGCCAGCAGCCGAAACCCGTCAGTGAACACTGAAGCTTTCTTT. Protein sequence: CASSRNPSVNTEAFF.

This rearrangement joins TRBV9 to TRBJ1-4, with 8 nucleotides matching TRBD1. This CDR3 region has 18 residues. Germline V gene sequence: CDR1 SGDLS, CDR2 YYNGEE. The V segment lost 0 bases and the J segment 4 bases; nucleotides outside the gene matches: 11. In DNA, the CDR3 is TGTGCCAGCAGCGTAGGAGGCGGACAGGGTGCGTTTAATGAAAAACTGTTTTTT. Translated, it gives CASSVGGGQGAFNEKLFF.

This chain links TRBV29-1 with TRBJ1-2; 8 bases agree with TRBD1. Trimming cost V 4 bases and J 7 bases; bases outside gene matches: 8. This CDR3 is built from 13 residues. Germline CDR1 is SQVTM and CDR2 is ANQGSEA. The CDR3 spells CSVGLGQGGGYTF. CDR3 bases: TGCAGCGTTGGGTTAGGACAGGGTGGTGGCTACACCTTC.

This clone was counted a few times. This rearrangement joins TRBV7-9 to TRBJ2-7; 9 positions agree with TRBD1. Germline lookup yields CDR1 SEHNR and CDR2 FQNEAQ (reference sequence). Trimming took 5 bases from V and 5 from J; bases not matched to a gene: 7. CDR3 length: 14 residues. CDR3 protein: CASSTGQGSHEQYF. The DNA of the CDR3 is TGTGCCAGCAGCACGGGACAGGGTAGCCACGAGCAGTACTTC.

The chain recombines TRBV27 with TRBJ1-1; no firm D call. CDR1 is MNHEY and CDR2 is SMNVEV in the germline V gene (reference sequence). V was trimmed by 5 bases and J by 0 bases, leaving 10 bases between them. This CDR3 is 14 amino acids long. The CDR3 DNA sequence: TGTGCCAGCAGTCCCCTGCAGGTGAACACTGAAGCTTTCTTT. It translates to CASSPLQVNTEAFF.

The CDR3 DNA reads TGTGCCAGCAGCTACTTCTTGAGAAGCGAGCAGTACTTC. It translates to CASSYFLRSEQYF. This chain connects TRBV7-3 to TRBJ2-7; no firm D call. Per the germline V gene, CDR1 is SGHTA and CDR2 is FQGTGA. The V gene lost 4 bases and the J gene lost 6 bases, with 13 bases spanning the gap. This CDR3 comprises 13 residues.

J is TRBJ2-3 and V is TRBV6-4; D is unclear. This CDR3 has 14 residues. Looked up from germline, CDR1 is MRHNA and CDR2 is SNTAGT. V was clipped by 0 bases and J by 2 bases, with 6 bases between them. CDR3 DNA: TGTGCCAGCAGTGACTCAGAGGCCACAGATACGCAGTATTTT. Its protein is CASSDSEATDTQYF.

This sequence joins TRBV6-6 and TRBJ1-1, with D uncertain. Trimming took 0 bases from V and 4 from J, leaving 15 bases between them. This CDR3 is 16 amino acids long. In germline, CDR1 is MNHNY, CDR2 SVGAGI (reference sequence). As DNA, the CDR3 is TGTGCCAGCAGTTACTCAGGGAGCCAGCCTGTCACTGAAGCTTTCTTT. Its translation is CASSYSGSQPVTEAFF.

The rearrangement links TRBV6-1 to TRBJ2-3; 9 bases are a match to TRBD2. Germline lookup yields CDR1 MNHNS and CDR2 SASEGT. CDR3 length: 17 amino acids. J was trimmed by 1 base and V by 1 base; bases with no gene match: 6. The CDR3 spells CASSEEYSGGRTDTQYF. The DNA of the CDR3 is TGTGCCAGCAGTGAAGAGTATAGCGGGGGTCGCACAGATACGCAGTATTTT.

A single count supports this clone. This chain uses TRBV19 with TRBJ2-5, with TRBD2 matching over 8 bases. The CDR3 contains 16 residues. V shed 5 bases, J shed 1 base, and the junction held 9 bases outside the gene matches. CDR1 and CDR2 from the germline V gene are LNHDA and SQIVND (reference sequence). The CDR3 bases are TGTGCCAGTAGTTGGCGAGCGGGGGCCATCCAAGAGACCCAGTACTTC. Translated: CASSWRAGAIQETQYF.

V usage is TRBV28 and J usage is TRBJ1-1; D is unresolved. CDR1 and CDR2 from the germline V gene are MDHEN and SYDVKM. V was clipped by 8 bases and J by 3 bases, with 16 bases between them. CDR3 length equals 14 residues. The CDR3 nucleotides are TGTGCCAGCTTCCATCCGAGGGAGGACACTGAAGCTTTCTTT. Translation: CASFHPREDTEAFF.